The TCR beta chain described here comes from a study of PD-L1 blockade in urothelial cancer. About the study: The study recovered a median of roughly 140,000 T cells per blood sample.

Only in-frame clones appear in the TCRdb table, and some are missing; sequencing was by immunoSEQ multiplex PCR. The sample has about 53,000 clones, around 88% seen once. Germline assignment: CDR1 SGDLS and CDR2 YYNGEE. The CDR3 has 13 amino acids. V was shortened by 0 bases and J by 4 bases, with 5 bases between the two germline ends. The time point: pretreatment peripheral blood. The chain combines TRBV9 with TRBJ2-1; D call uncertain. The sequences come from PBMCs, collected around atezolizumab (anti-PD-L1) treatment. The sequence was obtained from a woman aged 55-75 years with urothelial cancer. The CDR3: CASSVDSYNEQFF. CDR3 bases: TGTGCCAGCAGCGTAGACTCTTACAATGAGCAGTTCTTC.